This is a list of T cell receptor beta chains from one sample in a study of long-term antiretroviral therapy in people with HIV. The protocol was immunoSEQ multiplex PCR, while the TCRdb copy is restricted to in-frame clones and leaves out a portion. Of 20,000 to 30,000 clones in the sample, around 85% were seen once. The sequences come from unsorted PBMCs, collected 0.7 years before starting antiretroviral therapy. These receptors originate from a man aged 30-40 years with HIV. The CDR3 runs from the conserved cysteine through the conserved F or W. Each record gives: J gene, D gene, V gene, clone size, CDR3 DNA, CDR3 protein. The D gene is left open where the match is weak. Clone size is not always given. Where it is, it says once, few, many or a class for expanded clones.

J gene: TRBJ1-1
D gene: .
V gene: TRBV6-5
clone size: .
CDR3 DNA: TGTGCCAGCAGTTTAGGACAGCGGATTGAAGCTTTCTTT
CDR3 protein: CASSLGQRIEAFF

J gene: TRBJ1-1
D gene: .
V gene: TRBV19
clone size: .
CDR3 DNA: TGTGCCAGTAGTATCCCCCCCGGCAGGGAAGCTTTCTTT
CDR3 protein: CASSIPPGREAFF

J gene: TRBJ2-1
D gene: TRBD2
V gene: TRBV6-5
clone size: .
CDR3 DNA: TGTGCCAGCAGTTTAGCGGGGGGTCCCTACAATGAGCAGTTCTTC
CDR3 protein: CASSLAGGPYNEQFF

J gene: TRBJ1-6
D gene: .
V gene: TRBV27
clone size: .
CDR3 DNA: TGTGCCAGCATCGACCGCGCTGGGGGTTCACCCCTCCACTTT
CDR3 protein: CASIDRAGGSPLHF

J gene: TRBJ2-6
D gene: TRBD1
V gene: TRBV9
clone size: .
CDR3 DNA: TGTGCCAGCGGGGACAGGGGGCTCTCTGGGGCCAACGTCCTGACTTTC
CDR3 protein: CASGDRGLSGANVLTF

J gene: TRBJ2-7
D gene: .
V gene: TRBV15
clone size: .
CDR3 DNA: TGTGCCACCAGCAGATACCCGGGACAAAGCTACGAGCAGTACTTC
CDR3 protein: CATSRYPGQSYEQYF

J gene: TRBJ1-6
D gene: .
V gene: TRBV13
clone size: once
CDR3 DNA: TGTGCCAGCAGCTTAAGACTTCCGAGCTCCTATAATTCACCCCTCCACTTT
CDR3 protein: CASSLRLPSSYNSPLHF

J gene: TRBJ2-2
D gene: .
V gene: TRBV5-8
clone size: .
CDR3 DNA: TGTGCCAGCAGCTTGTTTCCATCCGGGGAGCTGTTTTTT
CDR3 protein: CASSLFPSGELFF

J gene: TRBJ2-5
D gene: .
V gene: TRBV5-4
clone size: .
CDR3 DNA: TGTGCCAGCAGCTCCTCGGGCCTTAGGGAGGAGACCCAGTACTTC
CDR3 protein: CASSSSGLREETQYF

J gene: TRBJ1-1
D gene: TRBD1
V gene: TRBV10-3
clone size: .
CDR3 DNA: TGTGCCGCCCAGGGGGGTAGGACTGAAGCTTTCTTT
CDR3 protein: CAAQGGRTEAFF

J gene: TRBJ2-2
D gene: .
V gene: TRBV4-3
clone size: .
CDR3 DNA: TGCGCCAGCAGCCCTCATACCGCCGGGGAGCTGTTTTTT
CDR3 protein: CASSPHTAGELFF

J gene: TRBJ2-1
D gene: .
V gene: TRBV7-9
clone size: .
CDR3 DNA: TGTGCCAGCAGCTGGCTCGCCAATGAGCAGTTCTTC
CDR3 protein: CASSWLANEQFF

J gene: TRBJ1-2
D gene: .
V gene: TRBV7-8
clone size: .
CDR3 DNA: TGTGCCAGCAGCTTAGTCGGTGGGCCCCGTACTGGCTACACCTTC
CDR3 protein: CASSLVGGPRTGYTF

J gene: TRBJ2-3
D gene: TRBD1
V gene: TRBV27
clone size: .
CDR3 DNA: TGTGCCAGCAGTTTGCTAGGACAGGGGGGAGATACGCAGTATTTT
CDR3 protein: CASSLLGQGGDTQYF

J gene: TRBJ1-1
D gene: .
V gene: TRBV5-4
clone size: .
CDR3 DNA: TGTGCCAGCAGCTTGGCCACGAACACTGAAGCTTTCTTT
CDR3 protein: CASSLATNTEAFF

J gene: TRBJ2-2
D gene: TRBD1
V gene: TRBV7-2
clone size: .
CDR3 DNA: TGTGCCAGCAGCCTAAACAGGGGGTCCGCCGGGGAGCTGTTTTTT
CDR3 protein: CASSLNRGSAGELFF